This TCR beta chain was observed in a study of cytomegalovirus exposure and HLA in healthy donors. Each donor was nominally healthy when sampled (though unrecorded immune exposures were likely). With 60 Vbeta and 13 Jbeta primers, the PCR was carried out. The method was immunoSEQ multiplex PCR; TCRdb's version includes in-frame clones alone and lacks a portion of them. This table holds 72,000 or so clones, about four fifths found once. The CDR3 sequence is 15 residues long. Germline CDR1 reads SEHNR; CDR2 reads FQNEAQ (reference sequence). Trimming took 3 bases from V and 3 from J, leaving 14 bases between them. As for this clone: Its specificity is unknown.

Regarding the study as a whole: With further analysis later on, most CMV-associated TCR beta chains appeared HLA-restricted. Later on, an analysis tied approximately 17,000 TCR beta sequences to HLA alleles at 0.05 false discovery rate. The likely explanation for a cluster of highly shared sequence variants was sequencing artifact.

The sequenced sample was PBMCs. This chain joins TRBV7-9 and TRBJ1-2; D might be TRBD1 (6 bases). This TCR came from a man in his late teens or twenties in good health and CMV-seropositive. CDR3 nucleotides: TGTGCCAGCAGCTTGGGGGGGCTTTGGGACTATGGCTACACCTTC. Translating it yields CASSLGGLWDYGYTF.